Listed below are T cell receptor beta chains from one sample, sequenced in a study of beta chain features in type 1 diabetes. Generated by immunoSEQ multiplex PCR, the TCRdb table keeps only in-frame clones and is missing some. The sample carries about 700,000 clones, under 15% recorded once. The sequencing input was naive CD4+ T cells from blood. These receptors all come from a man aged 18 to 29 with type 1 diabetes. Both conserved end residues are part of each CDR3. A D gene is named only where the DNA matches it firmly. Clone size is given for some rows only: seen once, a few or many times, or a class if the clone is expanded.

clone_size	j_call	d_call	v_call	cdr3_aa	cdr3_nt
NA	TRBJ2-7	NA	TRBV30	CAWAPQGYVYEQYF	TGTGCCTGGGCGCCTCAGGGTTATGTCTACGAGCAGTACTTC
few	TRBJ1-1	TRBD1	TRBV5-5	CASSPGQGNTEAFF	TGTGCCAGCAGCCCGGGACAGGGGAACACTGAAGCTTTCTTT
few	TRBJ2-5	TRBD2	TRBV28	CASSLGLAAETQYF	TGTGCCAGCAGTCTGGGACTAGCGGCAGAGACCCAGTACTTC
NA	TRBJ1-1	NA	TRBV10-3	CAISRGEDTEAFF	TGTGCCATCTCCCGCGGAGAAGACACTGAAGCTTTCTTT
NA	TRBJ2-3	TRBD2	TRBV30	CAWNLGGFTDTQYF	TGTGCCTGGAACTTGGGGGGGTTCACAGATACGCAGTATTTT
few	TRBJ2-7	NA	TRBV4-1	CASSQEGLHPYEQYF	TGCGCCAGCAGCCAAGAGGGGCTGCACCCCTACGAGCAGTACTTC
NA	TRBJ2-7	NA	TRBV6-5	CASSETWVSYEQYF	TGTGCCAGCAGTGAAACGTGGGTCTCCTACGAGCAGTACTTC
NA	TRBJ1-1	TRBD1	TRBV2	CASRGTGYTEAFF	TGTGCCAGCCGTGGGACAGGGTACACTGAAGCTTTCTTT
NA	TRBJ1-6	NA	TRBV7-2	CASSLRPGDSPLHF	TGTGCCAGCAGCTTACGTCCAGGGGATTCACCCCTCCACTTT
NA	TRBJ2-1	NA	TRBV6-5	CASSYSSQSDEQFF	TGTGCCAGCAGTTACTCGTCGCAGAGCGATGAGCAGTTCTTC
few	TRBJ1-5	TRBD1	TRBV6-5	CASRTGQGWNQPQHF	TGTGCCAGCAGAACCGGACAGGGTTGGAATCAGCCCCAGCATTTT
few	TRBJ2-7	NA	TRBV25-1	CASSQTEYEQYF	TGTGCCAGCAGCCAGACGGAATACGAGCAGTACTTC
NA	TRBJ1-6	NA	TRBV19	CASSIVWTAGNSPLHF	TGTGCCAGTAGTATAGTTTGGACAGCCGGGAATTCACCCCTCCACTTT
once	TRBJ2-2	NA	TRBV6-6	CASTSLRGAGELFF	TGTGCCAGCACTTCTTTGAGGGGGGCCGGGGAGCTGTTTTTT
few	TRBJ1-2	TRBD1	TRBV5-4	CASSGDRGDYGYTF	TGTGCCAGCAGCGGGGACAGGGGGGATTATGGCTACACCTTC
NA	TRBJ2-3	NA	TRBV6-6	CASSYPGRTDTQYF	TGTGCCAGCAGTTACCCTGGACGTACAGATACGCAGTATTTT
NA	TRBJ1-1	NA	TRBV10-3	CAISEPDTGNTEAFF	TGTGCCATCAGTGAACCGGACACTGGAAACACTGAAGCTTTCTTT
NA	TRBJ2-1	NA	TRBV7-9	CASSPGTASNEQFF	TGTGCCAGCAGCCCCGGGACGGCCTCCAATGAGCAGTTCTTC
NA	TRBJ1-2	NA	TRBV7-9	CASSLAGHSYGYTF	TGTGCCAGCAGCTTAGCCGGACATAGCTATGGCTACACCTTC
NA	TRBJ1-1	TRBD1	TRBV7-9	CASSWTGFVATEAFF	TGTGCCAGCAGCTGGACAGGGTTCGTTGCCACTGAAGCTTTCTTT
NA	TRBJ2-1	NA	TRBV10-1	CASSEYRVNEQFF	TGCGCCAGCAGTGAGTACAGGGTCAATGAGCAGTTCTTC
few	TRBJ1-2	NA	TRBV30	CAWSVLRSYTF	TGTGCCTGGAGTGTACTCAGATCCTACACCTTC
NA	TRBJ1-5	NA	TRBV6-5	CASSYGGAGNQPQHF	TGTGCCAGCAGTTACGGGGGGGCAGGCAATCAGCCCCAGCATTTT
NA	TRBJ1-5	TRBD1	TRBV30	CAWSGGQGDNQPQHF	TGTGCCTGGAGTGGAGGACAGGGTGACAATCAGCCCCAGCATTTT
few	TRBJ2-3	NA	TRBV13	CASSLVDPGVRTDTQYF	TGTGCCAGCAGCTTAGTAGACCCAGGCGTCCGCACAGATACGCAGTATTTT
few	TRBJ1-6	TRBD1	TRBV5-6	CASSLWDRDNSPLHF	TGTGCCAGCAGCTTATGGGACAGGGATAATTCACCCCTCCACTTT
few	TRBJ1-2	NA	TRBV30	CAWSVRSNGYTF	TGTGCCTGGAGTGTGCGGTCCAATGGCTACACCTTC
few	TRBJ1-5	NA	TRBV6-1	CASSAGQFNQPQHF	TGTGCCAGCAGTGCAGGACAGTTCAATCAGCCCCAGCATTTT
NA	TRBJ2-4	NA	TRBV27	CAAGNGAKNIQYF	TGTGCCGCAGGGAACGGTGCCAAAAACATTCAGTACTTC
NA	TRBJ2-1	TRBD2	TRBV7-9	CASSARGLAGDNEQFF	TGTGCCAGCAGTGCGCGGGGTCTAGCGGGGGACAATGAGCAGTTCTTC
few	TRBJ2-3	NA	TRBV29-1	CSVDTGTTDTQYF	TGCAGCGTTGACACGGGAACGACAGATACGCAGTATTTT
NA	TRBJ2-7	NA	TRBV4-1	CASSQDRAGEQYF	TGCGCCAGCAGCCAAGATAGGGCGGGCGAGCAGTACTTC
few	TRBJ2-1	NA	TRBV19	CASSLGVSYNEQFF	TGTGCCAGTAGTCTTGGGGTGTCCTACAATGAGCAGTTCTTC
few	TRBJ1-4	NA	TRBV5-1	CASSLRGPDNEKLFF	TGCGCCAGCAGCTTGCGGGGGCCAGATAATGAAAAACTGTTTTTT
NA	TRBJ1-1	TRBD1	TRBV2	CASRSGQGITEAFF	TGTGCCAGCAGATCTGGACAGGGGATCACTGAAGCTTTCTTT
few	TRBJ1-2	NA	TRBV4-2	CASSPPDYPNYGYTF	TGTGCCAGCAGCCCCCCGGACTACCCTAACTATGGCTACACCTTC
NA	TRBJ2-7	NA	TRBV19	CASSISQAYEQYF	TGTGCCAGTAGTATCAGTCAGGCCTACGAGCAGTACTTC
few	TRBJ1-1	NA	TRBV14	CASSPSWHTEAFF	TGTGCCAGCAGCCCAAGTTGGCACACTGAAGCTTTCTTT
NA	TRBJ2-5	NA	TRBV30	CAWSVGPLDRTQYF	TGTGCCTGGAGTGTAGGACCCCTAGATAGGACCCAGTACTTC
NA	TRBJ2-7	TRBD1	TRBV2	CATKEDRGYEQYF	TGTGCCACTAAAGAGGACAGGGGCTACGAGCAGTACTTC
few	TRBJ2-3	NA	TRBV6-5	CASSYSQAAPDTQYF	TGTGCCAGCAGTTACTCCCAAGCGGCCCCTGATACGCAGTATTTT
NA	TRBJ2-7	NA	TRBV5-1	CASSLVFGEQYF	TGCGCCAGCAGCTTGGTTTTTGGCGAGCAGTACTTC
few	TRBJ2-5	NA	TRBV7-7	CASSFPGGETQYF	TGTGCTAGCAGCTTCCCGGGTGGCGAGACCCAGTACTTC
few	TRBJ1-6	NA	TRBV14	CASSQIGHSPLHF	TGTGCCAGCAGCCAGATAGGACATTCACCCCTCCACTTT
few	TRBJ2-2	NA	TRBV29-1	CSAVRQANTGELFF	TGCAGCGCAGTACGGCAAGCGAACACCGGGGAGCTGTTTTTT
NA	TRBJ1-1	NA	TRBV27	CASSLAVRGPLNTEAFF	TGTGCCAGCAGTTTAGCGGTTCGGGGACCTCTGAACACTGAAGCTTTCTTT
NA	TRBJ2-6	NA	TRBV4-2	CASSFDGPGANVLTF	TGTGCCAGCAGCTTTGATGGCCCTGGGGCCAACGTCCTGACTTTC
NA	TRBJ1-2	NA	TRBV30	CAWSVSWGYTF	TGTGCCTGGAGTGTATCTTGGGGCTACACCTTC